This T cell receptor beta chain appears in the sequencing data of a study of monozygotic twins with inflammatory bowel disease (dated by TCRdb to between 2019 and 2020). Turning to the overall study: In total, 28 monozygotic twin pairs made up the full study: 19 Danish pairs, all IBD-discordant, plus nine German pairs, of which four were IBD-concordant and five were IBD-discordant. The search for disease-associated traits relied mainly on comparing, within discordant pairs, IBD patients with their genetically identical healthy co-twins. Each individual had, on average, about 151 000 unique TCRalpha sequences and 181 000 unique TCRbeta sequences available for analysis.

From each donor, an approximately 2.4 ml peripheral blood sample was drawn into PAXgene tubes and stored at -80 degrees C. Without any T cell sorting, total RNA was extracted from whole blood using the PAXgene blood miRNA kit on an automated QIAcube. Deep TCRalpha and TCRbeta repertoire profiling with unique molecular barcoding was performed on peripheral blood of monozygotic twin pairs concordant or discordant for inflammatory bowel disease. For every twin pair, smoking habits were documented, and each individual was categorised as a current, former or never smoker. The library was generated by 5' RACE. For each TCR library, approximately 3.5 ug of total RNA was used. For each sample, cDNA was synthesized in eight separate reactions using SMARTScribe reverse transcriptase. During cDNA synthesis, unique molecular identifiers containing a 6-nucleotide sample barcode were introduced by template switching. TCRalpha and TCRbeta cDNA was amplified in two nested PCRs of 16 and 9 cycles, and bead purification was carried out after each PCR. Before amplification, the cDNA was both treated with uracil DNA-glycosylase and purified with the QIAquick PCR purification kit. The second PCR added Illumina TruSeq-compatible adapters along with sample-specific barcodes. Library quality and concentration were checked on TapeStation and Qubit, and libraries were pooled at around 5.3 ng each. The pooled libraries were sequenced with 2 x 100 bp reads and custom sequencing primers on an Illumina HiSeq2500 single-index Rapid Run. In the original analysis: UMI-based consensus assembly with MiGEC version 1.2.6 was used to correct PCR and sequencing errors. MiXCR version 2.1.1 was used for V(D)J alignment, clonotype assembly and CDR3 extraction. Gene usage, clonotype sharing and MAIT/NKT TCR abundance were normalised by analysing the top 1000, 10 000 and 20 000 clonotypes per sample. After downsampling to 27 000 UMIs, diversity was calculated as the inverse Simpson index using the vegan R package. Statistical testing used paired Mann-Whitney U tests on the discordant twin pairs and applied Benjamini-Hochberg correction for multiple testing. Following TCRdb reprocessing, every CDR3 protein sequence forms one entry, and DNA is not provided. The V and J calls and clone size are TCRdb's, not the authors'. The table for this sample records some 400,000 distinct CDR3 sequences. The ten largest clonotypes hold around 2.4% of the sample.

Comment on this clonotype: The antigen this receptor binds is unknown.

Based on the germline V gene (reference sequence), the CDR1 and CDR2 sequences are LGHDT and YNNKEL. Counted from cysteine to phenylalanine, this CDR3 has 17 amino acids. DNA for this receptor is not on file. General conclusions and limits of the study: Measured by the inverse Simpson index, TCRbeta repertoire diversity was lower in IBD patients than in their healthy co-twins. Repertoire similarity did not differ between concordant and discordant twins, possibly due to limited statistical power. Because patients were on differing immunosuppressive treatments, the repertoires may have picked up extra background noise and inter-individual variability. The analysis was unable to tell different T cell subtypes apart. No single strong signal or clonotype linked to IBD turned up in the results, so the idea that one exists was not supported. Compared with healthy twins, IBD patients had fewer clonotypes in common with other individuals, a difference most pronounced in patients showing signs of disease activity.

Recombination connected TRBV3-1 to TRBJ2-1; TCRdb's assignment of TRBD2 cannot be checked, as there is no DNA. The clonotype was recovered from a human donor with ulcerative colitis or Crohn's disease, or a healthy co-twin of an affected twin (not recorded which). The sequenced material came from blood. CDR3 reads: CASSEGLAGGPRSGQFF.